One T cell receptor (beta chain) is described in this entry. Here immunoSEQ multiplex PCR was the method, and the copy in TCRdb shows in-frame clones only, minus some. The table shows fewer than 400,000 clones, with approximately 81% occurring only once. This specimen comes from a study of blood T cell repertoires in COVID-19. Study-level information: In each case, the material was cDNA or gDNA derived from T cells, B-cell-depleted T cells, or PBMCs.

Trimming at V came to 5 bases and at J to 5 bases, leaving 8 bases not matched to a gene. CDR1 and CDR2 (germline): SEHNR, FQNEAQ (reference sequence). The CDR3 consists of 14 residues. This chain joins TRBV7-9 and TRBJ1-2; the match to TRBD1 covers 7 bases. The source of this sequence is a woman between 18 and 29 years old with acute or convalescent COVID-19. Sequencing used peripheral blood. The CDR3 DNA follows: TGTGCCAGCAGCCCTACAGGGGAGAAATATGGCTACACCTTC. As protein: CASSPTGEKYGYTF.